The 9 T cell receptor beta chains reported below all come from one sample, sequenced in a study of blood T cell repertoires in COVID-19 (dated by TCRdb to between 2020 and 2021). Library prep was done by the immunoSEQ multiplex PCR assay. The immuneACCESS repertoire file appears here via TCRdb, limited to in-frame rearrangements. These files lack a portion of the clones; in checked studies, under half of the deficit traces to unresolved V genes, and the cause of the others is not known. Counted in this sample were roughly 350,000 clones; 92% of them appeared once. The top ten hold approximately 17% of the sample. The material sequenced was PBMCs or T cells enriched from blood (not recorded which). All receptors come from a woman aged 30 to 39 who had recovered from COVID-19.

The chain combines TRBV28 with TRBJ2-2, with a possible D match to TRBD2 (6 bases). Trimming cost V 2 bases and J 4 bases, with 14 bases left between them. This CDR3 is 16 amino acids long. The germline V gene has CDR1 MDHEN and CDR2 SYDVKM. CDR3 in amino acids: CASSLEPSAPTGELFF. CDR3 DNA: TGTGCCAGCAGTTTAGAGCCTAGCGCTCCCACCGGGGAGCTGTTTTTT.

The CDR3 loop reads CASRKGGGAEAFF. The CDR3 coding sequence is TGTGCCAGCCGTAAAGGTGGGGGGGCGGAAGCTTTCTTT. The chain joins TRBV7-2 to TRBJ1-1; maybe TRBD1 (6 bases). Trimming took 8 bases from V and 8 from J, leaving 18 bases between them. The V gene's germline CDR1 is SGHTA and CDR2 FQGNSA. The CDR3 has 13 residues.

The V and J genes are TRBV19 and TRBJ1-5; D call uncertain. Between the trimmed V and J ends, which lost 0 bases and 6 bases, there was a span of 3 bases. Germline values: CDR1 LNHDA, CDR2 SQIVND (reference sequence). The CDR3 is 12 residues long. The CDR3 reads CASSIDLQPQHF. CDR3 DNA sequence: TGTGCCAGTAGTATAGATCTTCAGCCCCAGCATTTT.

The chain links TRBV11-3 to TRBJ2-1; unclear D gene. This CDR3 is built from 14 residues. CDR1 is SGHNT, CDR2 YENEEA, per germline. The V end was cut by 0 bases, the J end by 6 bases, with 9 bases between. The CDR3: CASSLDGGFNEQFF. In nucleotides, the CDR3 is TGTGCCAGCAGCTTAGACGGCGGTTTCAATGAGCAGTTCTTC.

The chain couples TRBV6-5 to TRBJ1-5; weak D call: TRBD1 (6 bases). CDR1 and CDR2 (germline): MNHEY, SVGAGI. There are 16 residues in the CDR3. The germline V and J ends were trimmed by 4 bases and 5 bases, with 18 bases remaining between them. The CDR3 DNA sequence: TGTGCCAGCAGTTCTTCTCAGACAGGTCTTGATCAGCCCCAGCATTTT. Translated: CASSSSQTGLDQPQHF.

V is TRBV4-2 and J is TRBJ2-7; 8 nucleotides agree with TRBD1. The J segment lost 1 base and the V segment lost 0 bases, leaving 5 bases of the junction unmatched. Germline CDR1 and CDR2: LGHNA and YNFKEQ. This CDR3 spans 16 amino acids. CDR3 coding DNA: TGTGCCAGCAGCCAAGATCCCGGACAGGGATCCTACGAGCAGTACTTC. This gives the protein CASSQDPGQGSYEQYF.

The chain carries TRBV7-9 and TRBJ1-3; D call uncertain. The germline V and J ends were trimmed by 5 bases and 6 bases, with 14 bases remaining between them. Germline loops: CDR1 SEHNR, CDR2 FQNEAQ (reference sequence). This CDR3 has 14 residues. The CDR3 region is CASSLGSLENTIYF. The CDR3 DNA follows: TGTGCCAGCAGCCTGGGCTCGTTGGAAAACACCATATATTTT.

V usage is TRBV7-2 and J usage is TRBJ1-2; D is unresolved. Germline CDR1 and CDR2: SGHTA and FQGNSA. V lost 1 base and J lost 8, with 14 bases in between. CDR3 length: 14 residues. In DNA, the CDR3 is TGTGCCAGCAGCTTAGTCCAGGAGGTCTACGGCTACACCTTC. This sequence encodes CASSLVQEVYGYTF.

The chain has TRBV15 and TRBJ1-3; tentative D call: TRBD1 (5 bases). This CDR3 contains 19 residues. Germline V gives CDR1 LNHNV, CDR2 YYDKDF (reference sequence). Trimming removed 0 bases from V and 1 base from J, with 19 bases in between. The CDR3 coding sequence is TGTGCCACCAGCAGAGATTTCGAGGCAGGGCGACCTTCTGGAAACACCATATATTTT. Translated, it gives CATSRDFEAGRPSGNTIYF.